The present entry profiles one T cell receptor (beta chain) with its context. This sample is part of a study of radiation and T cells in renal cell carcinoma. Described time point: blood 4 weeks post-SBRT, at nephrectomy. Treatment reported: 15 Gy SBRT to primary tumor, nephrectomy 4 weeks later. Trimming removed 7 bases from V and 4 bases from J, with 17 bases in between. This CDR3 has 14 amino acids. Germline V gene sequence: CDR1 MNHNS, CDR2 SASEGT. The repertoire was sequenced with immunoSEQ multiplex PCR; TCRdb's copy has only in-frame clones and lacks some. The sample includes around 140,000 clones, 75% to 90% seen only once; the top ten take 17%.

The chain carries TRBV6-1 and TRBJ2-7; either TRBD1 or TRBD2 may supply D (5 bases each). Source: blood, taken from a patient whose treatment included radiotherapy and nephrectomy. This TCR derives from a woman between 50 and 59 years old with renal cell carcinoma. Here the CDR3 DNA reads TGTGCCAGCATGCAGGGTGTAGCGAGTTACGAGCAGTACTTC. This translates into CASMQGVASYEQYF.